The next 30 T cell receptor beta chains were all read from a single sample in a study of T cell responses to AZD1222 COVID-19 vaccine. The assay was immunoSEQ multiplex PCR, and TCRdb's table has in-frame clones only and misses some. The profile covers roughly 77,000 clones, with under 95% appearing a single time and more than 4.5% taken by the ten largest. Sequencing used peripheral blood, obtained 28 days after the second AZD1222 dose. The receptors derive from an adult who received the AZD1222 COVID-19 vaccine.

This sequence joins TRBV7-2 and TRBJ2-3; D gene ambiguous. Germline CDR1 reads SGHTA; CDR2 reads FQGNSA. The CDR3 contains 18 residues. Trimming left V 4 bases short and J 2 bases short, with 22 bases between. The CDR3: CASSSQSPGRGVTDTQYF. In DNA, the CDR3 is TGTGCCAGCAGCTCTCAAAGTCCCGGCAGAGGAGTCACAGATACGCAGTATTTT.

The rearrangement joins TRBV21-1 to TRBJ1-1. TRBV21-1 is a pseudogene locus. This CDR3 is 13 amino acids long. CDR3 bases: TGTGCCAGCAGCCCGAAGCGTTGGTATGAAGCTTTCTTT. It encodes CASSPKRWYEAFF.

The gene calls are TRBV24-1 and TRBJ2-1; D may be TRBD1 or TRBD2 (5 bases each). V shed 0 bases and J shed 6 bases, with 8 bases lying between them. Per the germline V gene, CDR1 is KGHDR and CDR2 is SFDVKD. The CDR3 loop spans 14 amino acids. CDR3 DNA sequence: TGTGCCACCAGTGATTTGTATGGGGGCAATGAGCAGTTCTTC. Encoded protein: CATSDLYGGNEQFF.

Here the CDR3 reads CASSQDRTADTQYF. The CDR3 DNA reads TGCGCCAGCAGCCAAGATCGCACAGCAGATACGCAGTATTTT. The J gene is TRBJ2-3, the V gene TRBV4-3; D gene uncertain. Germline-derived CDR1 and CDR2 are LGHNA and YSLEER. V lost 0 bases, J lost 4 bases, and 8 bases lay in between. The CDR3 is made up of 14 amino acids.

The chain uses TRBV11-1 and TRBJ2-7, with 10 bases identical to TRBD1. Germline-derived CDR1 and CDR2 are SGHAT and FQDESV (reference sequence). Unmatched junction bases numbered 7, after V lost 5 bases and J lost 3 bases. The CDR3 totals 15 residues. CDR3 nucleotides: TGTGCCAGCAGCATCCGGGACAGGGGCTTCTACGAGCAGTACTTC. Its protein is CASSIRDRGFYEQYF.

The chain's CDR3 is CASRALAVGEKLFF. The CDR3 bases are TGCGCCAGCAGGGCGCTGGCTGTGGGCGAAAAACTGTTTTTT. The chain uses TRBV4-1 and TRBJ1-4; D is unresolved. Germline V gene lookup returns CDR1 MGHRA and CDR2 YSYEKL. V was cut by 6 bases and J by 8 bases, with 16 bases left in between. CDR3 size: 14 residues.

V and J are TRBV18 and TRBJ1-1, with D tentatively TRBD1 (6 bases). Trimming pared 3 bases from V and 5 bases from J, leaving 16 bases between. Germline V gene data show CDR1 as KGHSH and CDR2 as LQKENI. The CDR3 length is 15 residues. Here the CDR3 reads CASSPEYRVGTEAFF. DNA of the CDR3: TGTGCCAGCTCACCGGAATACAGGGTAGGAACTGAAGCTTTCTTT.

The chain couples TRBV24-1 to TRBJ2-2; 10 nucleotides match TRBD1. The CDR3 loop spans 16 amino acids. Germline trimming cut 4 bases from V and 5 bases from J; bases unmatched to any gene: 6. Germline V gene lookup returns CDR1 KGHDR and CDR2 SFDVKD. The CDR3 sequence is CATSDGQGGGTGELFF. The CDR3 DNA is TGTGCCACCAGTGACGGACAGGGGGGAGGGACCGGGGAGCTGTTTTTT.

This clone occurred once. This sequence joins TRBV24-1 and TRBJ1-2, with 8 nucleotides matching TRBD1. The J segment lost 8 bases and the V segment lost 3 bases, leaving 7 bases of the junction unmatched. CDR3 length: 14 residues. Germline V lookup: CDR1 KGHDR, CDR2 SFDVKD. DNA for the CDR3: TGTGCCACCAGTGATCCAAAGACAGGGGTCGGCTACACCTTC. It codes for CATSDPKTGVGYTF.

The CDR3 nucleotides read TGTGCCACCAGCAGGGGACAGGGAATATCAAACACCATATATTTT. Residues: CATSRGQGISNTIYF. This chain connects TRBV15 to TRBJ1-3; TRBD1 matches 9 bases. The CDR3 sequence is 15 residues long. CDR1 and CDR2 (germline): LNHNV, YYDKDF (reference sequence). With V trimmed by 3 bases and J by 6 bases, 6 bases remained unmatched.

The genes are TRBV27 and TRBJ1-5, with a tentative D call TRBD1 (6 bases). The CDR3 contains 12 residues. Germline V gene sequence: CDR1 MNHEY, CDR2 SMNVEV (reference sequence). Trimming stripped 7 bases from V and 4 bases from J, with 8 bases between. The CDR3 nucleotides read TGTGCCAGCACACAGGGAAATCAGCCCCAGCATTTT. It codes for CASTQGNQPQHF.

This chain uses TRBV5-1 with TRBJ1-4, with D perhaps TRBD1 (5 bases). Trimming pared 6 bases from V and 5 bases from J, leaving 14 bases between. The CDR3 length is 14 residues. Germline CDR1 reads SGHRS; CDR2 reads YFSETQ. The CDR3 DNA follows: TGCGCCAGCACCGATGGGGGGACGAATGAAAAACTGTTTTTT. Translation gives CASTDGGTNEKLFF.

The gene calls are TRBV5-4 and TRBJ1-2; tentatively, D is TRBD1 (5 bases). The CDR3 is made up of 14 amino acids. Looked up from germline, CDR1 is SGHNT and CDR2 is YYREEE (reference sequence). V gave up 1 base and J gave up 4 bases, with 11 bases separating them. The CDR3 spells CASSLYRDGYGYTF. The CDR3 DNA reads as TGTGCCAGCAGCTTGTACCGGGACGGCTATGGCTACACCTTC. The full variable domain, completed using reference TRBV5-4 and TRBJ1-2, is ETGVTQSPTHLIKTRGQQVTLRCSSQSGHNTVSWYQQALGQGPQFIFQYYREEENGRGNFPPRFSGLQFPNYSSELNVNALELDDSALYLCASSLYRDGYGYTFGSGTRLTVV.

The rearrangement links TRBV15 to TRBJ2-1; D not resolved. The CDR3 extends over 14 amino acids. CDR1 is LNHNV, CDR2 YYDKDF, per germline (reference sequence). Between the trimmed V and J ends, which lost 1 base and 4 bases, there was a span of 8 bases. CDR3 protein: CATSRVNAYNEQFF. CDR3 in DNA: TGTGCCACCAGCAGAGTAAATGCTTACAATGAGCAGTTCTTC.

V is TRBV19 and J is TRBJ1-1, with a weak D call TRBD1 (6 bases). V dropped 6 bases and J dropped 0 bases, with 14 bases sitting between them. The CDR3 is 15 residues long. The germline gives CDR1 LNHDA, CDR2 SQIVND (reference sequence). The CDR3 DNA reads as TGTGCCAGTAGCATGGGGGCGAGAATGAACACTGAAGCTTTCTTT. Encoded protein: CASSMGARMNTEAFF.

The rearrangement links TRBV7-3 to TRBJ2-1; D unclear. Trimming removed 5 bases at V and 8 bases at J, with 13 bases between. The CDR3 is 13 residues long. Germline V gene data show CDR1 as SGHTA and CDR2 as FQGTGA. In DNA, the CDR3 is TGTGCCAGCAGCCTGGACCGCGACGATGAGCAGTTCTTC. This sequence encodes CASSLDRDDEQFF.

V gene TRBV30 combines with J gene TRBJ1-3, with D perhaps matching TRBD1 (6 bases). Germline values: CDR1 GTSNPN, CDR2 SVGIG (reference sequence). The CDR3 is 15 residues long. V was trimmed by 5 bases and J by 2 bases, leaving 16 bases between them. The CDR3, as DNA: TGTGCCTGGTCGGTGACAGGAATGGCTGGAAACACCATATATTTT. It is translated as CAWSVTGMAGNTIYF.

This rearrangement joins TRBV6-5 to TRBJ2-3; 7 nucleotides agree with TRBD2. This CDR3 contains 14 residues. Trimming removed 2 bases from V and 14 bases from J; junction bases left unmatched: 13. The germline gives CDR1 MNHEY, CDR2 SVGAGI. The CDR3, as DNA: TGTGCCAGCAGTTACAGCGGGACGGCCGACATCCCGTATTTT. This encodes CASSYSGTADIPYF.

In nucleotides, the CDR3 is TGTGCCAGCAGCCTCGGACACGATTATGGCTACACCTTC. This translates into CASSLGHDYGYTF. The rearrangement uses TRBV5-4 and TRBJ1-2; possible D gene TRBD1, 5 bases. This CDR3 contains 13 residues. The germline V and J ends were trimmed by 4 bases and 5 bases, with 12 bases remaining between them. Looked up from germline, CDR1 is SGHNT and CDR2 is YYREEE (reference sequence).

The chain links TRBV5-4 to TRBJ2-5; no definite D call. This CDR3 comprises 13 residues. From germline, CDR1 is SGHNT and CDR2 YYREEE (reference sequence). The germline V and J ends were trimmed by 1 base and 4 bases, with 8 bases remaining between them. The CDR3 coding sequence is TGTGCCAGCAGCTTGCGGGTAGGAGAGACCCAGTACTTC. It is translated as CASSLRVGETQYF.

The chain couples TRBV24-1 to TRBJ2-3; TRBD1 is a possible D gene (7 bases). The CDR3 has 14 residues. Germline lookup yields CDR1 KGHDR and CDR2 SFDVKD. V shed 7 bases and J shed 6 bases, with 16 bases lying between them. CDR3 nucleotide sequence: TGTGCCACCAGAGACGACAGGGCGGGGGATACGCAGTATTTT. This gives the protein CATRDDRAGDTQYF.

The rearrangement joins TRBV5-4 to TRBJ2-7, with TRBD2 identical over 8 bases. CDR3 size: 17 residues. The junction had 14 bases not matched to a gene; V was cut back by 3 bases and J by 3 bases. CDR1 SGHNT and CDR2 YYREEE come from the germline V gene (reference sequence). CDR3 amino acids: CASSSGGDLGSRYEQYF. The CDR3 DNA follows: TGTGCCAGCAGCTCGGGGGGGGATTTGGGAAGTCGCTACGAGCAGTACTTC.

This chain joins TRBV3-1 (or the pseudogene TRBV3-2) and TRBJ2-1, with 10 bases identical to TRBD2. V lost 1 base, J lost 8 bases, and 8 bases stayed unmatched. This CDR3 has 16 amino acids. The germline CDR1 and CDR2 sequences are LGHDT and YNNKEL (reference sequence). The chain's CDR3 is CASSQGSSGRWYEQFF. The CDR3 DNA reads as TGTGCCAGCAGCCAAGGCTCTAGCGGGAGATGGTATGAGCAGTTCTTC.

The chain uses TRBV27 and TRBJ1-1; maybe TRBD1 (5 bases). This CDR3 is built from 16 residues. V was cut by 6 bases and J by 1 base, with 18 bases left in between. The germline CDR1 and CDR2 sequences are MNHEY and SMNVEV (reference sequence). The CDR3, as DNA: TGTGCCAGCAGAACAAATGGTCTCGGGGGGAACACTGAAGCTTTCTTT. Residues: CASRTNGLGGNTEAFF.

This chain joins TRBV28 and TRBJ2-1; 8 bases match TRBD1. Per germline, CDR1 MDHEN and CDR2 SYDVKM. The CDR3 consists of 14 residues. The V segment lost 4 bases and the J segment 10 bases; nucleotides outside the gene matches: 9. Here the CDR3 reads CASSSPDRVEEQFF. For the CDR3, the DNA is TGTGCCAGCAGTTCCCCGGACAGGGTAGAAGAGCAGTTCTTC. Looking up the rest from reference TRBV28 and TRBJ2-1 gives the full variable domain: DVKVTQSSRYLVKRTGEKVFLECVQDMDHENMFWYRQDPGLGLRLIYFSYDVKMKEKGDIPEGYSVSREKKERFSLILESASTNQTSMYLCASSSPDRVEEQFFGPGTRLTVL.

The rearrangement uses TRBV3-1 (or the pseudogene TRBV3-2) and TRBJ1-3, with a weak D call TRBD1 (5 bases). The CDR3 is made up of 14 amino acids. Trimming removed 4 bases at V and 4 bases at J, with 11 bases between. Per the germline V gene, CDR1 is LGHDT and CDR2 is YNNKEL (reference sequence). The chain's CDR3 is CASSRGGTGNTIYF. The CDR3 coding sequence is TGTGCCAGCAGCCGTGGGGGAACAGGAAACACCATATATTTT.

This chain joins TRBV4-3 and TRBJ2-5, with TRBD1 identical over 7 bases. The ends lost 2 bases at V and 1 base at J; junction bases unmatched: 7. This CDR3 has 16 amino acids. Germline loops: CDR1 LGHNA, CDR2 YSLEER. The CDR3 is CASSQTGTEGQETQYF. The CDR3 region has the DNA TGCGCCAGCAGCCAAACCGGGACAGAAGGCCAAGAGACCCAGTACTTC.

Turning to this clone: The junction and the germline gene differ at one end; a read error may be behind it. The chain recombines TRBV4-1 with TRBJ2-1; TRBD2 aligns across 7 bases. CDR1 MGHRA and CDR2 YSYEKL come from the germline V gene. This CDR3 comprises 21 residues. The CDR3 DNA follows: TGCGCCCGCAGCCACCTTGGGGGGGGTGTGGGAGGGCCGAGGCCCTACAATGAGCAGTTCTTC. Protein sequence: CARSHLGGGVGGPRPYNEQFF.

The gene calls are TRBV28 and TRBJ2-7; D unclear. There are 14 residues in the CDR3. Per the germline V gene, CDR1 is MDHEN and CDR2 is SYDVKM. Trimming shortened V by 4 bases and J by 0 bases, and 10 bases separated the two germline ends. The DNA for the CDR3 is TGTGCCAGCAGTTCTTACCAGGTCTCCTACGAGCAGTACTTC. Translated: CASSSYQVSYEQYF.

The chain is built from TRBV6-5 and TRBJ1-2, with D unclear. This CDR3 has 13 amino acids. The germline V and J ends were trimmed by 7 bases and 0 bases, with 9 bases remaining between them. CDR1 is MNHEY, CDR2 SVGAGI, per germline. This CDR3 reads CASTSGANYGYTF. CDR3 nucleotides: TGTGCCAGCACCAGTGGGGCTAACTATGGCTACACCTTC.